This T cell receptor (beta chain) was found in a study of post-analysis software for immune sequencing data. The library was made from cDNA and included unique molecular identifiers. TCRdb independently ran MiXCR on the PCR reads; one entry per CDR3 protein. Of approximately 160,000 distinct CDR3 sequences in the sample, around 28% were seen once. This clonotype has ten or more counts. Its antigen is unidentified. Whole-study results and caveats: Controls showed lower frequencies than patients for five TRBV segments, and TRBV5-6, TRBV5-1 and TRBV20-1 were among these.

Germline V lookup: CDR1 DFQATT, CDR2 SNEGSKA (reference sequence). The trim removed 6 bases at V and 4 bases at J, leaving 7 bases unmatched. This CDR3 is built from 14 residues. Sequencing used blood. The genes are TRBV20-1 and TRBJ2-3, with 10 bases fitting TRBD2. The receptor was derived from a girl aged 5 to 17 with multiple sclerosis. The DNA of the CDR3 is TGCAGTGCCAGGGTAGCGGGAGGCCCAGATACGCAGTATTTT. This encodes CSARVAGGPDTQYF.